This section outlines one T cell receptor beta chain sequence together with its context. The data were obtained in a study of control samples from healthy donors and cancer patients. Trimming took off 5 bases at V and 1 base at J, with 6 bases between the two ends. The CDR3 is 12 residues long. Germline V gene data show CDR1 as SGHVS and CDR2 as FNYEAQ. Profiling relied on immunoSEQ multiplex PCR, and the TCRdb table lists in-frame clones only, not all of them. Of 13,000 to 15,000 clones listed, around 77% were seen once; the top ten hold 15% to 20%. This clonotype was sampled from a female donor with lung cancer. The specimen sequenced was formalin-fixed, paraffin-embedded tissue. The chain is built from TRBV7-6 and TRBJ2-7, with no clear D. CDR3 DNA sequence: TGTGCCAGCAGCGAAACATCCTACGAGCAGTACTTC. Amino acids: CASSETSYEQYF.